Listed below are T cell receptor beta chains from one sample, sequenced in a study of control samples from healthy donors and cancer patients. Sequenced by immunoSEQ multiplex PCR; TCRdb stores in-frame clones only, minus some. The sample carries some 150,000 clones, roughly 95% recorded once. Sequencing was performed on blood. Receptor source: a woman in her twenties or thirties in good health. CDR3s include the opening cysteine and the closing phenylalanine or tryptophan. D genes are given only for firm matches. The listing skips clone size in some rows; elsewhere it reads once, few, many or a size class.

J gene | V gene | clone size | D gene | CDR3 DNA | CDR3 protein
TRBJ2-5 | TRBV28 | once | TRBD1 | TGTGCCAGCAGGCCACAGGGGATTCAGACCCAGTACTTC | CASRPQGIQTQYF
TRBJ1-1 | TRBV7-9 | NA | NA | TGTGCCAGCAGCTTAGCAGCCGGTCGGAGGGACACTGAAGCTTTCTTT | CASSLAAGRRDTEAFF
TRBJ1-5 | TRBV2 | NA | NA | TGTGCCAGCCGTCTACGGGGGGCAGGGAATCAGCCCCAGCATTTT | CASRLRGAGNQPQHF
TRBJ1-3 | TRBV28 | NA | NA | TGTGCCAGCAGTCCTACCATGGACGGGAGCTCTGGAAACACCATATATTTT | CASSPTMDGSSGNTIYF
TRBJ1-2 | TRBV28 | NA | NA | TGTGCCAGCAGTTTTAGGGGGTTTGGCTACACCTTC | CASSFRGFGYTF
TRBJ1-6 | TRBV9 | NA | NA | TGTGCCAGCAGCGTAGCATCAGGACGGATTAATTCACCCCTCCACTTT | CASSVASGRINSPLHF
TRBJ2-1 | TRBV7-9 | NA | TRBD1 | TGTGCCAGCAGCGGACAGGCCTTGGTCAATGAGCAGTTCTTC | CASSGQALVNEQFF
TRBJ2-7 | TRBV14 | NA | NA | TGTGCCAGCAGCCAAGGGCACCGGGGGCTTTCCTACGAGCAGTACTTC | CASSQGHRGLSYEQYF
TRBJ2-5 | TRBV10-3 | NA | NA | TGTGCCATCAGTGGAGGGAACCAAGAGACCCAGTACTTC | CAISGGNQETQYF
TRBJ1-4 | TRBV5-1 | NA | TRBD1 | TGCGCCAGCAGCTTGGGACCGGGACAGGGTAGGAAGAAACTGTTTTTT | CASSLGPGQGRKKLFF
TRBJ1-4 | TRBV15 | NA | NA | TGTGCCACCAGCAGAGCTCGGACTAATGAAAAACTGTTTTTT | CATSRARTNEKLFF
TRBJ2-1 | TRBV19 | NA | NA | TGTGCCAGTAGTTTACAGGGTTCCTACAATGAGCAGTTCTTC | CASSLQGSYNEQFF
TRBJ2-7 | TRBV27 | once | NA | TGTGCCAGCAGTTCACAGGGCTCCTACGAGCAGTACTTC | CASSSQGSYEQYF
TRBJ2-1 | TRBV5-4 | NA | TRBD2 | TGTGCCAGCAGCTCCAGAGCAGCGGGGGGCGTTGGGAATGAGCAGTTCTTC | CASSSRAAGGVGNEQFF
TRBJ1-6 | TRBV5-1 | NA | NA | TGCGCCAGCAGCTCCAGGGAGGCCTATAATTCACCCCTCCACTTT | CASSSREAYNSPLHF
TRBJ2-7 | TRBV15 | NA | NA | TGTGCCACCAGCAGAACAGGTCTCTACGAGCAGTACTTC | CATSRTGLYEQYF
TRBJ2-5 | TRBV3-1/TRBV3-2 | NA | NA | TGTGCCAGCAGCCAAGGAGGGAGGCCCCCCGGACGGACCCAGTACTTC | CASSQGGRPPGRTQYF
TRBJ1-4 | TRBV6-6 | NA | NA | TGTGCCAGCAGTTACTACGGAGGGGCATCCGAACTGTTTTTT | CASSYYGGASELFF
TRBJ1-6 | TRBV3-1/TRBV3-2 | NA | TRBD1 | TGTGCCAGCAGCCGTAACAGGGGTGGTAATTCACCCCTCCACTTT | CASSRNRGGNSPLHF
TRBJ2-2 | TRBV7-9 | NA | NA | TGTGCCAGCAGCCCCGGGGAGCTGTTTTTT | CASSPGELFF
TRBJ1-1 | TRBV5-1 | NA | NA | TGCGCCAGCAGCTTGGTGACAGAGGGGAACACTGAAGCTTTCTTT | CASSLVTEGNTEAFF
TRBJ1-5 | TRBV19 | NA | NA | TGTGCCAGTAGTATCATAATTAGGGCGTTCAATCAGCCCCAGCATTTT | CASSIIIRAFNQPQHF
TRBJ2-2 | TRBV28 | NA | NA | TGTGCCAGCAGTTTAAGAGGACGAGATAAAGGCGGGGAGCTGTTTTTT | CASSLRGRDKGGELFF
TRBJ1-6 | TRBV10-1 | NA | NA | TGCGCCAGCATAAACAGGACGCGCCCCTATAATTCACCCCTCCACTTT | CASINRTRPYNSPLHF
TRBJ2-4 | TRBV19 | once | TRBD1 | TGTGCCAGTAGTATAGGGACAGGGTTTTTCTCGAACATTCAGTACTTC | CASSIGTGFFSNIQYF
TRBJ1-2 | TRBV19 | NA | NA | TGTGCCAGTAGTTCACCACGCCAGCCAGGCTATGGCTACACCTTC | CASSSPRQPGYGYTF
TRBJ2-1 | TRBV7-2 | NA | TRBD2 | TGTGCCAGCAGCTTGCTCGGACTAGCGGGGAAGGATGAGCAGTTCTTC | CASSLLGLAGKDEQFF
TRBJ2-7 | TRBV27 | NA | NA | TGTGCCAGCAGTCCCCCGGGACGCGCGTCCTACGAGCAGTACTTC | CASSPPGRASYEQYF
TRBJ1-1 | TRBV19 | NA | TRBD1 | TGTGCCAGTACCCTCCGGGAGGGGGCGCGCACTGAAGCTTTCTTT | CASTLREGARTEAFF
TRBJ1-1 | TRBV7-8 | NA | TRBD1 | TGTGCCAGCAGCTTAGGACAGGGTGAGTGGGGGAACACTGAAGCTTTCTTT | CASSLGQGEWGNTEAFF
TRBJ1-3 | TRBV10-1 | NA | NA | TGCGCCAGTGCGGCAGGGCTAGGAAACACCATATATTTT | CASAAGLGNTIYF
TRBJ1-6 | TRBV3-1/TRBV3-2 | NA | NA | TGTGCCAGCAGCCAAGTCTCAAGGAGTTCACCCCTCCACTTT | CASSQVSRSSPLHF
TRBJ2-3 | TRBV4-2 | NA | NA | TGTGCCAGCAGCCAAGAAGGGGGTGGCGGGAGAGGGACAGATACGCAGTATTTT | CASSQEGGGGRGTDTQYF
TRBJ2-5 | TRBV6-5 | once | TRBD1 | TGTGCCAGCACTCGGGGCAGGGGGGAGACCCAGTACTTC | CASTRGRGETQYF
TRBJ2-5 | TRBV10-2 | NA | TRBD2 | TGCGCTTCCGGGGGGAGGGAGACCCAGTACTTC | CASGGRETQYF
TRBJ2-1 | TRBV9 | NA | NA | TGTGCCAGCAGCGCTGGGACTTCAGCCTACAATGAGCAGTTCTTC | CASSAGTSAYNEQFF
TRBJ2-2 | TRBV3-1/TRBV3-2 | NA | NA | TGTGCCAGCAGCCAAGTAAAGACCGGGGAGCTGTTTTTT | CASSQVKTGELFF
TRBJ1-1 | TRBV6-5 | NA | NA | TGTGCCAGCCTTGACCCGAACACTGAAGCTTTCTTT | CASLDPNTEAFF
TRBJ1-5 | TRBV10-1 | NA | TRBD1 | TGCGCCAGCAGAGACGACAGGGCGAGCAATCAGCCCCAGCATTTT | CASRDDRASNQPQHF
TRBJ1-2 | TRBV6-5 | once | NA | TGTGCCAGCAACTATCAACCAGGGGTCTATGGCTACACCTTC | CASNYQPGVYGYTF